The rows below give T cell receptor beta chains drawn from one sample of a study of T cells in Graves' hyperthyroidism and ophthalmopathy. Via MiXCR, TCRdb re-called the multiplex PCR reads, giving one row per CDR3 protein. The sample consists of roughly 290,000 distinct CDR3 sequences, roughly an eighth of them appearing once. The sequenced material came from blood. The source of these receptors is a woman aged 40 to 49 with Graves' hyperthyroidism. Both conserved end residues are part of each CDR3. Each record gives: clone size, V gene, D gene, CDR3 protein. A D gene is named only where the DNA matches it firmly. Clone size is not always given. Where it is, it says once, few, many or a class for expanded clones.

abundance: -
v_gene: TRBV4-1
d_gene: TRBD2
CDR3aa: CASSQGSSGNQQETQYF

abundance: -
v_gene: TRBV7-8
d_gene: TRBD2
CDR3aa: CASSLAPSGSSYEQYF

abundance: -
v_gene: TRBV2
d_gene: TRBD1
CDR3aa: CASRGFGQGNEQYF

abundance: many
v_gene: TRBV24-1
d_gene: -
CDR3aa: CATSDPYQETQYF

abundance: few
v_gene: TRBV20-1
d_gene: TRBD2
CDR3aa: CSAAGTSDYEQYF

abundance: many
v_gene: TRBV4-1
d_gene: -
CDR3aa: CASSQPTARNTEAFF

abundance: -
v_gene: TRBV20-1
d_gene: TRBD2
CDR3aa: CSARDQFLSASGSSSEQFF

abundance: -
v_gene: TRBV4-2
d_gene: -
CDR3aa: CASSQRALDGAYEQYF

abundance: many
v_gene: TRBV4-1
d_gene: -
CDR3aa: CASSQEGRVQPQHF

abundance: many
v_gene: TRBV6-2/TRBV6-3
d_gene: TRBD2
CDR3aa: CASNPPTLTSGARRDTQYF

abundance: many
v_gene: TRBV2
d_gene: TRBD2
CDR3aa: CASSGSGRGEQFF

abundance: -
v_gene: TRBV14
d_gene: TRBD1
CDR3aa: CASSQDGTVHSNQPQHF

abundance: -
v_gene: TRBV2
d_gene: -
CDR3aa: CASKYGVGSYNSPLHF

abundance: many
v_gene: TRBV12-3/TRBV12-4
d_gene: -
CDR3aa: CASSLRVQETQYF

abundance: many
v_gene: TRBV7-9
d_gene: TRBD1
CDR3aa: CASSLDRGPGAFF

abundance: many
v_gene: TRBV20-1
d_gene: -
CDR3aa: CSVRLFGGYTF

abundance: many
v_gene: TRBV29-1
d_gene: TRBD2
CDR3aa: CSVLAGVGYEQYF

abundance: many
v_gene: TRBV6-1
d_gene: -
CDR3aa: CSYLAPNTDTQYF

abundance: many
v_gene: TRBV20-1
d_gene: -
CDR3aa: CSARRAVGLEEYNEQFF

abundance: few
v_gene: TRBV6-5
d_gene: -
CDR3aa: CASSYSGSSTEAFF

abundance: many
v_gene: TRBV29-1
d_gene: -
CDR3aa: CSAPTGSRNYGYTF

abundance: -
v_gene: TRBV7-3
d_gene: -
CDR3aa: CASSYDYYNEQFF

abundance: -
v_gene: TRBV7-4
d_gene: TRBD1
CDR3aa: CASSLEGTGDYF

abundance: many
v_gene: TRBV7-6
d_gene: -
CDR3aa: CASSLVPETRYEQYF

abundance: many
v_gene: TRBV29-1
d_gene: -
CDR3aa: CSVESRGGYTF

abundance: -
v_gene: TRBV25-1
d_gene: TRBD1
CDR3aa: CASSRYRGANTGELFF

abundance: -
v_gene: TRBV24-1
d_gene: -
CDR3aa: CATSALGAGEETQYF

abundance: few
v_gene: TRBV5-5
d_gene: -
CDR3aa: CASSLEWSNTEAFF

abundance: many
v_gene: TRBV29-1
d_gene: -
CDR3aa: CSVVEGVAETQYF

abundance: few
v_gene: TRBV20-1
d_gene: -
CDR3aa: CSARDLYTQYF

abundance: many
v_gene: TRBV3-1
d_gene: -
CDR3aa: CASRPNTGTEAFF

abundance: many
v_gene: TRBV6-6
d_gene: -
CDR3aa: CASSYSNGFYGYTF

abundance: few
v_gene: TRBV20-1
d_gene: TRBD2
CDR3aa: CSARRGGYAGELFF

abundance: few
v_gene: TRBV19
d_gene: -
CDR3aa: CASSYSAGAGANVLTF

abundance: many
v_gene: TRBV6-1
d_gene: TRBD1
CDR3aa: CASRNGQGDYEQYF

abundance: many
v_gene: TRBV24-1
d_gene: TRBD1
CDR3aa: CATSEPGGIDTQYF

abundance: -
v_gene: TRBV3-1
d_gene: TRBD2
CDR3aa: CASSQELAGVGEQFF

abundance: -
v_gene: TRBV14
d_gene: TRBD2
CDR3aa: CASSWTSGRDEQYF

abundance: -
v_gene: TRBV19
d_gene: -
CDR3aa: CASSIGKKAFF

abundance: few
v_gene: TRBV13
d_gene: -
CDR3aa: CASSLISGVSTDTQYF

abundance: -
v_gene: TRBV27
d_gene: -
CDR3aa: CANSLGAGETQYF

abundance: many
v_gene: TRBV29-1
d_gene: TRBD2
CDR3aa: CSVATSLYNEQFF

abundance: many
v_gene: TRBV7-9
d_gene: -
CDR3aa: CASSLTGEETQYF

abundance: many
v_gene: TRBV5-6
d_gene: -
CDR3aa: CASSLWGGSTEAFF

abundance: many
v_gene: TRBV19
d_gene: TRBD1
CDR3aa: CASSTGGKEAFF

abundance: once
v_gene: TRBV29-1
d_gene: TRBD2
CDR3aa: CSTGTSPETQYF

abundance: many
v_gene: TRBV12-3/TRBV12-4
d_gene: -
CDR3aa: CASSPFTGGDEQFF

abundance: many
v_gene: TRBV6-1
d_gene: -
CDR3aa: CASSLVPLTYNEQFF